Shown below are 7 T cell receptor beta chains from a single sample sequenced in a study of blood T cell repertoires in COVID-19. The repertoire was sequenced with immunoSEQ multiplex PCR; TCRdb's copy has only in-frame clones and lacks some. The table lists fewer than 350,000 clones, approximately 86% of them singletons. Input material: PBMCs or T cells enriched from blood (not recorded which). All receptors derive from a woman younger than 45 who had recovered from COVID-19.

The chain combines TRBV3-1 (or the pseudogene TRBV3-2) with TRBJ2-2, with a tentative D call TRBD2 (6 bases). CDR3 length: 17 residues. Germline CDR1 is LGHDT and CDR2 is YNNKEL (reference sequence). V shed 0 bases and J shed 2 bases, with 13 bases lying between them. The CDR3 nucleotides read TGTGCCAGCAGCCAAGATCGGAGGGCTCGAAACACCGGGGAGCTGTTTTTT. Protein sequence: CASSQDRRARNTGELFF.

The chain carries TRBV9 and TRBJ2-3; D is undetermined. CDR1 is SGDLS, CDR2 YYNGEE, per germline. Deletions cut 0 bases from V and 4 bases from J, with 9 bases between. This CDR3 region has 14 residues. CDR3 bases: TGTGCCAGCAGCGTAGTCCCAGTGGCAGATACGCAGTATTTT. Encoded protein: CASSVVPVADTQYF.

The rearrangement joins TRBV5-1 to TRBJ2-2; 8 bases fit TRBD2. The CDR3 covers 16 residues. In germline, CDR1 is SGHRS, CDR2 YFSETQ. V shed 1 base and J 4 bases; nucleotides not matched to a gene: 6. CDR3: CASSLRGLEGTGELFF. The CDR3 region has the DNA TGCGCCAGCAGCTTGAGGGGACTAGAAGGCACCGGGGAGCTGTTTTTT.

V gene TRBV28 combines with J gene TRBJ2-7; 8 nucleotides line up with TRBD2. The CDR3 has 16 amino acids. In germline, CDR1 is MDHEN, CDR2 SYDVKM. V was clipped by 5 bases and J by 6 bases; unmatched bases: 15. The CDR3, as DNA: TGTGCCAGCAGTCCACCCTTCCCCGCGGGGGGCGGCGAGCAGTACTTC. Translating it yields CASSPPFPAGGGEQYF.

The rearrangement links TRBV19 to TRBJ1-5; the D gene is possibly TRBD1 (5 bases). The CDR3 covers 15 residues. Between the trimmed V and J ends, which lost 6 bases and 4 bases, there was a span of 16 bases. Germline V gives CDR1 LNHDA, CDR2 SQIVND (reference sequence). In DNA, the CDR3 is TGTGCCAGTAGAATTGGGGCGACCAGAAATCAGCCCCAGCATTTT. Its translation: CASRIGATRNQPQHF. The full variable domain, completed using reference TRBV19 and TRBJ1-5, is DGGITQSPKYLFRKEGQNVTLSCEQNLNHDAMYWYRQDPGQGLRLIYYSQIVNDFQKGDIAEGYSVSREKKESFPLTVTSAQKNPTAFYLCASRIGATRNQPQHFGDGTRLSIL.

The count of this clone is one. The J gene is TRBJ1-5, the V gene TRBV5-1; 8 bases agree with TRBD1. Unmatched junction bases numbered 14, after V lost 5 bases and J lost 7 bases. In germline, CDR1 is SGHRS, CDR2 YFSETQ. The CDR3 contains 16 residues. The CDR3 sequence: CASRNQSGQGKQPQHF. For the CDR3, the DNA is TGCGCCAGCAGGAACCAGAGCGGACAGGGTAAACAGCCCCAGCATTTT.

The genes are TRBV28 and TRBJ2-6, with D perhaps matching TRBD1 (5 bases). The CDR3 totals 17 residues. V gave up 1 base and J gave up 0 bases, with 10 bases separating them. CDR1 MDHEN and CDR2 SYDVKM come from the germline V gene. For the CDR3, the DNA is TGTGCCAGCAGTTTATTAGCAGGGATCTCTGGGGCCAACGTCCTGACTTTC. It translates to CASSLLAGISGANVLTF.